Listed here are 12 T cell receptor beta chains from one sample, sequenced in a study of shared clonotypes between healthy human individuals. Profiling relied on immunoSEQ multiplex PCR, and the TCRdb table lists in-frame clones only, not all of them. There are over a million clones in the sample; roughly 96% occur only once, and over 1% lies in the top ten. The sequenced material came from naive CD4+ T cells sorted from blood. Described subset: CD45RA+ positively selected. All receptors derive from a man aged 25-45 years in good health.

This chain uses TRBV9 with TRBJ1-5; 7 bases fit TRBD1. Germline V gene data show CDR1 as SGDLS and CDR2 as YYNGEE. This CDR3 contains 19 residues. Losses at the gene ends were 1 base for V and 0 bases for J; bases not matched to a gene: 13. The CDR3 coding sequence is TGTGCCAGCAGCGTACTTCCGGGGACAGCTACGAGTAGCAATCAGCCCCAGCATTTT. Its translation is CASSVLPGTATSSNQPQHF.

J is TRBJ1-1 and V is TRBV5-1; 10 bases align to TRBD1. CDR1 and CDR2 (germline): SGHRS, YFSETQ. The CDR3 has 15 amino acids. J was trimmed by 6 bases and V by 0 bases; bases with no gene match: 5. The CDR3 DNA is TGCGCCAGCAGCTTGGTTCTCGGGACAGGGGCTGAAGCTTTCTTT. Amino acids: CASSLVLGTGAEAFF.

The chain joins TRBV10-1 to TRBJ2-1; 8 positions match TRBD1. The CDR3 is 15 amino acids. Germline loops: CDR1 WNHNN, CDR2 SYGVQD (reference sequence). J lost 9 bases, V lost 0 bases, and 7 bases had no gene match. CDR3 protein: CASSESPGQAFEQFF. The CDR3 DNA sequence: TGCGCCAGCAGTGAGTCGCCGGGACAGGCGTTTGAGCAGTTCTTC.

This clone was seen just once. The chain carries TRBV6-1 and TRBJ1-4; tentative D call: TRBD1 (6 bases). There are 14 residues in the CDR3. Trimming took off 4 bases at V and 6 bases at J, with 12 bases between the two ends. Per the germline V gene, CDR1 is MNHNS and CDR2 is SASEGT. CDR3: CASSGTARDEKLFF. The CDR3 DNA follows: TGTGCCAGCAGTGGGACAGCGAGGGATGAAAAACTGTTTTTT.

The chain recombines TRBV23-1 with TRBJ2-7; weak D call: TRBD1 (6 bases). TRBV23-1 carries the ORF label, with uncertain function. Trimming removed 2 bases at V and 2 bases at J, with 16 bases between. The CDR3 sequence is 16 residues long. This CDR3 reads CASSQMLRDTAYEQYF. The DNA for the CDR3 is TGCGCCAGCAGTCAAATGCTCCGGGACACCGCCTACGAGCAGTACTTC.

The V and J genes are TRBV7-9 and TRBJ2-1; a weak D match, TRBD2 (5 bases). Trimming took 5 bases from V and 8 from J, leaving 16 bases between them. The CDR3 loop spans 14 amino acids. CDR1 SEHNR and CDR2 FQNEAQ come from the germline V gene (reference sequence). CDR3 in DNA: TGTGCCAGCAGCGCCCGGACTTACGAAGATGAGCAGTTCTTC. Amino acid sequence: CASSARTYEDEQFF.

V is TRBV2 and J is TRBJ2-7, with TRBD2 identical over 12 bases. The CDR3 totals 14 residues. J gave up 7 bases and V 4 bases, and 5 bases lay outside the gene matches. Germline-derived CDR1 and CDR2 are SNHLY and FYNNEI. The CDR3 DNA follows: TGTGCCAGCAGTGGTGGACTAGCGGGATGGGAGCAGTACTTC. Encoded protein: CASSGGLAGWEQYF.

This chain uses TRBV28 with TRBJ1-1, with 9 bases aligning to TRBD1. Germline V gene sequence: CDR1 MDHEN, CDR2 SYDVKM. The CDR3 has 18 residues. V lost 2 bases, J lost 4 bases, and 14 bases stayed unmatched. DNA of the CDR3: TGTGCCAGCAGTTTAAGGGACAGGGAGTTCGGGGATGGCACTGAAGCTTTCTTT. It specifies CASSLRDREFGDGTEAFF.

The gene calls are TRBV6-5 and TRBJ1-5, with D possibly TRBD1 on 5 matching bases. V lost 6 bases and J lost 0, with 12 bases in between. The V gene's germline CDR1 is MNHEY and CDR2 SVGAGI. The CDR3 runs to 15 residues. Here the CDR3 DNA reads TGTGCCAGCAGCCACAGGTTAAATAGCAATCAGCCCCAGCATTTT. This translates into CASSHRLNSNQPQHF.

V and J are TRBV29-1 and TRBJ1-2; D is undetermined. CDR1 and CDR2 from the germline V gene are SQVTM and ANQGSEA. The CDR3 is 12 residues long. Trimming removed 6 bases from V and 4 bases from J, with 12 bases in between. The CDR3 nucleotides read TGCAGCGTCACACCCCGGGGCTATGGCTACACCTTC. Translating it yields CSVTPRGYGYTF.

Details on this clone: The sample carries other DNA sequences with the same CDR3. The genes are TRBV18 and TRBJ2-3; perhaps TRBD2 as D (6 bases). The CDR3 sequence is 15 residues long. Germline V gene lookup returns CDR1 KGHSH and CDR2 LQKENI. Trimming cost V 3 bases and J 0 bases, with 10 bases left between them. CDR3 sequence: CASSPIGGSTDTQYF. In nucleotides, the CDR3 is TGTGCCAGCTCACCGATCGGGGGAAGCACAGATACGCAGTATTTT.

As DNA, the CDR3 is TGCGCCAGCAGCTTGGCCGGGACAGCCACAGATACGCAGTATTTT. It yields the protein CASSLAGTATDTQYF. J is TRBJ2-3 and V is TRBV5-1, with 7 nucleotides matching TRBD1. Unmatched junction bases numbered 3, after V lost 0 bases and J lost 2 bases. The CDR3 spans 15 residues. Germline CDR1 is SGHRS and CDR2 is YFSETQ.